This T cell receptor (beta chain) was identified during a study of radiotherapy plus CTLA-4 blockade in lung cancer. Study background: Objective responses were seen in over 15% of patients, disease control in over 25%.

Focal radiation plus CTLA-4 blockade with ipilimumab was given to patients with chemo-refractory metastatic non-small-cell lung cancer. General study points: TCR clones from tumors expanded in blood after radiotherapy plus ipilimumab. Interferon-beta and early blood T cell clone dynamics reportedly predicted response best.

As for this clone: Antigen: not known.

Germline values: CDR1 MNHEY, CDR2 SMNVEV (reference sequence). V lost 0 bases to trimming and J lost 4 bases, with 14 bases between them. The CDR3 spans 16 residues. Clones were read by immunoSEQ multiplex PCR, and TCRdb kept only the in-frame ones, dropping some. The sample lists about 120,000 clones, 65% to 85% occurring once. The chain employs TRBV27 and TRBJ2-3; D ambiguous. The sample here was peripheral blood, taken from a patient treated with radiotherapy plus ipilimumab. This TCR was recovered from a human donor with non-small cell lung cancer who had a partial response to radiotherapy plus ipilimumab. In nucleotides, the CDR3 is TGTGCCAGCAGTTTATCGAATGGCCTAGGAGCAGATACGCAGTATTTT. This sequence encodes CASSLSNGLGADTQYF.